These 29 T cell receptor beta chains were all obtained from the same sample, sequenced in a study of T cell repertoires in ileal Crohn's disease. Using immunoSEQ multiplex PCR, the repertoire was profiled, and TCRdb retains in-frame clones only, with some absent. The sample consists of over a thousand clones, approximately 89% of them appearing once. The sample's time point: neoterminal ileum biopsy at postoperative endoscopy, about 6 months after surgery. The sequencing input was ileal tissue. These receptors were collected from an adult with Crohn's disease.

J is TRBJ1-2 and V is TRBV5-8; 8 bases align to TRBD1. The CDR3 spans 15 residues. Looked up from germline, CDR1 is SGHTS and CDR2 is YDEGEE. V shed 7 bases, J shed 2 bases, and the junction held 10 bases outside the gene matches. Here the CDR3 reads CASRTPGTGNYGYTF. CDR3 sequence (DNA): TGTGCCAGCCGAACCCCCGGGACAGGCAACTATGGCTACACCTTC.

The chain employs TRBV10-3 and TRBJ2-2; 8 nucleotides match TRBD1. The CDR3 spans 18 residues. Trimming cost V 7 bases and J 1 base; bases outside gene matches: 14. The V gene's germline CDR1 is ENHRY and CDR2 SYGVKD. CDR3 DNA sequence: TGTGCCATCACTCTGAGGGGGATGGGGACAGGGAACACCGGGGAGCTGTTTTTT. It encodes CAITLRGMGTGNTGELFF.

This chain uses TRBV19 with TRBJ2-7, with a weak D call TRBD1 (5 bases). The CDR3 spans 13 residues. V lost 3 bases and J 1 base, leaving 7 bases between the germline ends. Germline V CDR1 and CDR2: LNHDA, SQIVND (reference sequence). CDR3 amino acids: CASSIRTSYEQYF. The CDR3 nucleotides read TGTGCCAGTAGTATTCGGACATCCTACGAGCAGTACTTC.

This chain uses TRBV14 with TRBJ1-1; the D is unclear. Germline CDR1 and CDR2: SGHDN and FVKESK. Trimming took 1 base from V and 6 from J, leaving 3 bases between them. This CDR3 spans 11 amino acids. CDR3: CASSQASEAFF. In DNA, the CDR3 is TGTGCCAGCAGCCAAGCCTCTGAAGCTTTCTTT. Full variable domain (outside the CDR3, taken from reference TRBV14 and TRBJ1-1): EAGVTQFPSHSVIEKGQTVTLRCDPISGHDNLYWYRRVMGKEIKFLLHFVKESKQDESGMPNNRFLAERTGGTYSTLKVQPAELEDSGVYFCASSQASEAFFGQGTRLTVV.

The chain joins TRBV5-1 to TRBJ2-5, with D possibly matching TRBD1 (6 bases). The germline V gene encodes CDR1 SGHRS and CDR2 YFSETQ. The CDR3 covers 15 residues. The ends were cut back, 4 bases at V and 0 bases at J, with 13 bases in the middle. The CDR3 DNA sequence: TGCGCCAGCAGCCCACTGACAGGCGACCAAGAGACCCAGTACTTC. It is translated as CASSPLTGDQETQYF.

This clone showed up just a few times. The rearrangement uses TRBV20-1 and TRBJ1-2; D ambiguous. V was pared by 5 bases and J by 5 bases, with 9 bases between. Per the germline V gene, CDR1 is DFQATT and CDR2 is SNEGSKA (reference sequence). The CDR3 extends over 11 amino acids. CDR3 sequence (DNA): TGCAGTGCTCCGACGAGGTATGGCTACACCTTC. This encodes CSAPTRYGYTF.

The chain employs TRBV5-5 and TRBJ1-4; 7 nucleotides match TRBD1. Germline V gives CDR1 SGHKS, CDR2 YYEKEE (reference sequence). V gave up 0 bases and J gave up 4 bases; unmatched junction bases: 6. The length of the CDR3 is 16 residues. CDR3 region: CASSLGQGEGNEKLFF. For the CDR3, the DNA is TGTGCCAGCAGCTTGGGACAGGGAGAGGGTAATGAAAAACTGTTTTTT.

The chain carries TRBV4-1 and TRBJ2-3; D possibly corresponds to TRBD2 (7 bases). This CDR3 spans 16 amino acids. Germline CDR1 MGHRA, CDR2 YSYEKL. Trimming shortened V by 0 bases and J by 5 bases, and 15 bases separated the two germline ends. CDR3: CASSQEGGGTKDTQYF. CDR3 in DNA: TGCGCCAGCAGCCAAGAGGGAGGGGGGACAAAAGATACGCAGTATTTT.

V usage is TRBV25-1 and J usage is TRBJ1-1; 8 nucleotides line up with TRBD1. CDR3 length equals 11 residues. Germline assignment: CDR1 MGHDK and CDR2 SYGVNS. Trimming cost V 10 bases and J 10 bases; bases outside gene matches: 8. The CDR3 protein is CATSGGKGAFF. CDR3 DNA: TGTGCCACGTCAGGGGGCAAGGGAGCTTTCTTT.

V and J are TRBV19 and TRBJ1-1; D is perhaps TRBD1 (6 bases). The CDR3 has 15 amino acids. Germline V gives CDR1 LNHDA, CDR2 SQIVND (reference sequence). The V and J ends lost 3 bases and 4 bases respectively, with 15 bases between them. Here the CDR3 reads CASSISGTTVTEAFF. The CDR3 DNA is TGTGCCAGTAGTATCTCCGGGACAACAGTCACTGAAGCTTTCTTT.

The chain joins TRBV6-1 to TRBJ2-7, with 7 bases identical to TRBD2. The germline V gene has CDR1 MNHNS and CDR2 SASEGT. The CDR3 loop spans 15 amino acids. Trimming cost V 2 bases and J 2 bases; bases outside gene matches: 6. CDR3 residues: CASSERLAGPYEQYF. The CDR3 nucleotides are TGTGCCAGCAGTGAACGTTTAGCGGGCCCCTACGAGCAGTACTTC.

The genes are TRBV9 and TRBJ2-5; possibly TRBD2 for D (7 bases). In germline, CDR1 is SGDLS, CDR2 YYNGEE. The length of the CDR3 is 14 residues. Deletions cut 4 bases from V and 6 bases from J, with 16 bases between. As DNA, the CDR3 is TGTGCCAGCAGCCCTCGGGGGGCCGGGCAGACCCAGTACTTC. Translation: CASSPRGAGQTQYF.

This rearrangement joins TRBV29-1 to TRBJ1-2; D remains ambiguous. In germline, CDR1 is SQVTM, CDR2 ANQGSEA. The V end was cut by 6 bases, the J end by 2 bases, with 13 bases between. The CDR3 extends over 13 amino acids. CDR3 sequence reads: CSVTTAGNYGYTF. CDR3 DNA sequence: TGCAGCGTAACCACCGCGGGGAACTATGGCTACACCTTC.

The count of this clone is one. V and J are TRBV7-2 and TRBJ2-3; 10 bases fit TRBD2. CDR3 length equals 17 residues. CDR1 and CDR2 (germline): SGHTA, FQGNSA. With V trimmed by 1 base and J by 5 bases, 9 bases remained unmatched. As DNA, the CDR3 is TGTGCCAGCAGCTTAGGAGGAGCGGGGGGGCCGGTAGATACGCAGTATTTT. It specifies CASSLGGAGGPVDTQYF.

The chain links TRBV28 to TRBJ2-2; D perhaps matches TRBD2 (5 bases). V was cut by 0 bases and J by 3 bases, with 5 bases left in between. This CDR3 is 14 amino acids long. The germline gives CDR1 MDHEN, CDR2 SYDVKM. Here the CDR3 DNA reads TGTGCCAGCAGTTTATGGAGGGACACCGGGGAGCTGTTTTTT. Amino acid sequence: CASSLWRDTGELFF.

V gene TRBV9 combines with J gene TRBJ2-2; the match to TRBD1 covers 7 bases. The CDR3 is 16 amino acids. The V and J ends lost 4 bases and 1 base, in that order; junction bases with no gene match: 7. The germline gives CDR1 SGDLS, CDR2 YYNGEE. The CDR3 DNA reads TGTGCCAGCAGCCTTTGGGACAGATTGAACACCGGGGAGCTGTTTTTT. It codes for CASSLWDRLNTGELFF. The full variable domain, rest sourced from reference TRBV9 and TRBJ2-2, is DSGVTQTPKHLITATGQRVTLRCSPRSGDLSVYWYQQSLDQGLQFLIQYYNGEERAKGNILERFSAQQFPDLHSELNLSSLELGDSALYFCASSLWDRLNTGELFFGEGSRLTVL.

This clone was recorded a few times. This chain uses TRBV2 with TRBJ1-5, with 7 bases that match TRBD1. The V segment lost 9 bases and the J segment 2 bases; nucleotides outside the gene matches: 4. CDR1 and CDR2 from the germline V gene are SNHLY and FYNNEI. The CDR3 consists of 13 residues. CDR3 coding DNA: TGTGCCAGTTCCGGGACAGGCAATCAGCCCCAGCATTTT. Its translation is CASSGTGNQPQHF. The complete variable domain, with remaining parts taken from reference TRBV2 and TRBJ1-5, reads EPEVTQTPSHQVTQMGQEVILRCVPISNHLYFYWYRQILGQKVEFLVSFYNNEISEKSEIFDDQFSVERPDGSNFTLKIRSTKLEDSAMYFCASSGTGNQPQHFGDGTRLSIL.

The chain carries TRBV7-9 and TRBJ1-2; a weak D match, TRBD1 (6 bases). The CDR3 is made up of 15 amino acids. Deletions cut 4 bases from V and 6 bases from J, with 18 bases between. The germline gives CDR1 SEHNR, CDR2 FQNEAQ (reference sequence). The CDR3 nucleotides read TGTGCCAGCAGCTCTCGCCCGAGGGGGATGGATGGCTACACCTTC. It translates to CASSSRPRGMDGYTF. The full variable domain, in which reference TRBV7-9 and TRBJ1-2 provide the parts outside the CDR3, is DTGVSQNPRHKITKRGQNVTFRCDPISEHNRLYWYRQTLGQGPEFLTYFQNEAQLEKSRLLSDRFSAERPKGSFSTLEIQRTEQGDSAMYLCASSSRPRGMDGYTFGSGTRLTVV.

V usage is TRBV11-2 and J usage is TRBJ2-3; a weak D match, TRBD1 (6 bases). The CDR3 sequence is 15 residues long. CDR1 and CDR2 (germline): SGHAT, FQNNGV. Trimming cost V 2 bases and J 5 bases, with 14 bases left between them. The DNA for the CDR3 is TGTGCCAGCAGCTTAAGCACAGGGACGGAAGATACGCAGTATTTT. It is translated as CASSLSTGTEDTQYF. Using reference TRBV11-2 and TRBJ2-3 for the parts outside the CDR3, the full variable domain is EAGVAQSPRYKIIEKRQSVAFWCNPISGHATLYWYQQILGQGPKLLIQFQNNGVVDDSQLPKDRFSAERLKGVDSTLKIQPAKLEDSAVYLCASSLSTGTEDTQYFGPGTRLTVL.

CDR3 sequence reads: CASSFLDRGTEAFF. In DNA form, the CDR3 reads TGTGCCAGCAGTTTCCTGGACCGGGGGACTGAAGCTTTCTTT. The chain combines TRBV27 with TRBJ1-1, with D possibly being TRBD1 (5 bases). V was shortened by 3 bases and J by 5 bases, with 13 bases between the two germline ends. This CDR3 has 14 residues. Germline values: CDR1 MNHEY, CDR2 SMNVEV (reference sequence).

This clone came up a few times. The chain has TRBV7-9 and TRBJ2-1, with 8 bases matching TRBD2. V lost 8 bases to trimming and J lost 0 bases; unmatched junction nucleotides: 9. The CDR3 is 16 residues long. Germline CDR1 and CDR2: SEHNR and FQNEAQ (reference sequence). The CDR3 is CASGVGGGSSYNEQFF. Written as DNA, the CDR3 is TGTGCCAGCGGAGTCGGCGGGGGGAGCTCCTACAATGAGCAGTTCTTC.

The chain recombines TRBV19 with TRBJ2-5; 7 nucleotides agree with TRBD1. Losses at the gene ends were 4 bases for V and 6 bases for J; bases not matched to a gene: 8. Per germline, CDR1 LNHDA and CDR2 SQIVND (reference sequence). The CDR3 covers 14 residues. As DNA, the CDR3 is TGTGCCAGTAGTAACATGGGACAGTTCCAGACCCAGTACTTC. Its translation is CASSNMGQFQTQYF.

The rearrangement links TRBV28 to TRBJ1-1; D is perhaps TRBD1 (5 bases). The V gene lost 4 bases and the J gene lost 4 bases, with 19 bases spanning the gap. This CDR3 is 16 amino acids long. The germline V gene encodes CDR1 MDHEN and CDR2 SYDVKM. The CDR3: CASSSDIRVRGTEAFF. The CDR3 bases are TGTGCCAGCAGTTCAGATATCAGGGTAAGGGGCACTGAAGCTTTCTTT.

The V call is TRBV18, the J call TRBJ1-1; D remains unclear. Trimming shortened V by 0 bases and J by 3 bases, and 11 bases separated the two germline ends. The CDR3 spans 15 residues. Germline lookup yields CDR1 KGHSH and CDR2 LQKENI. The CDR3, as DNA: TGTGCCAGCTCACCACCTGGCAGGTTAGACACTGAAGCTTTCTTT. Translating gives CASSPPGRLDTEAFF.

The V gene is TRBV29-1, the J gene TRBJ2-3, with TRBD2 identical over 10 bases. The CDR3 loop spans 15 amino acids. Germline assignment: CDR1 SQVTM and CDR2 ANQGSEA. Trimming took 5 bases from V and 8 from J; bases not matched to a gene: 13. The CDR3 DNA is TGCAGCGTTCTGCATAGCGGGGGGCCCGCAGGTACGCAGTATTTT. As protein: CSVLHSGGPAGTQYF.

This chain joins TRBV4-1 and TRBJ2-3; D is perhaps TRBD2 (5 bases). Trimming took 5 bases from V and 3 from J, leaving 9 bases between them. This CDR3 contains 13 residues. CDR1 is MGHRA, CDR2 YSYEKL, per germline. The chain's CDR3 is CASSRRETDTQYF. For the CDR3, the DNA is TGCGCCAGCAGCAGAAGGGAGACAGATACGCAGTATTTT.

This clone turned up a few times. The rearrangement links TRBV5-1 to TRBJ2-3, with TRBD2 matching over 9 bases. V lost 4 bases, J lost 6 bases, and 9 bases stayed unmatched. CDR1 is SGHRS and CDR2 is YFSETQ in the germline V gene. The CDR3 is made up of 15 amino acids. DNA for the CDR3: TGCGCCAGCAGCAATAGCGGGGGTGTTAAGGATACGCAGTATTTT. Translated: CASSNSGGVKDTQYF.

The chain combines TRBV6-5 with TRBJ2-5; D call uncertain. Germline lookup yields CDR1 MNHEY and CDR2 SVGAGI. The CDR3 is 12 amino acids. V dropped 2 bases and J dropped 7 bases, with 8 bases sitting between them. In nucleotides, the CDR3 is TGTGCCAGCAGTTACCTCTCAGGGACCCAGTACTTC. This codes for CASSYLSGTQYF.

V and J are TRBV19 and TRBJ1-5, with D possibly matching TRBD1 (6 bases). Germline V gives CDR1 LNHDA, CDR2 SQIVND (reference sequence). Trimming took 1 base from V and 7 from J, leaving 14 bases between them. CDR3 length: 15 amino acids. CDR3 sequence reads: CASSIGTVRHQPQHF. DNA of the CDR3: TGTGCCAGTAGTATAGGGACAGTCCGACACCAGCCCCAGCATTTT.